This TCR beta chain was recorded in a study of CD8 T cells in Susac syndrome. Across the whole study: Sequenced Susac syndrome patients included about six with active disease and under ten who were in remission. Study-wide points: Total CD8+ and CD8+ TEMRA repertoires contained 15 to 20 and five Susac-specific public clones, respectively.

Points on this clonotype: Its antigen is unknown.

Reverse transcription of about 0.5 to 1 ug RNA used random hexamers. From the immunoSEQ multiplex PCR reads, TCRdb called clonotypes with MiXCR, one entry per CDR3 protein. This table holds roughly 110,000 distinct CDR3 sequences, roughly 95% found once. Looked up from germline, CDR1 is LGHDT and CDR2 is YNNKEL (reference sequence). Trimming pared 5 bases from V and 5 bases from J, leaving 10 bases between. This CDR3 region has 12 residues. The genes are TRBV3-1 and TRBJ2-7; D ambiguous. Sequences were obtained from CD8+ T cells from PBMCs. The origin of this receptor is a human donor with Susac syndrome. CDR3 in DNA: TGTGCCAGCAGCTCCAGCGCGAACGAGCAGTACTTC. It codes for CASSSSANEQYF.